The text below deals with one T cell receptor (beta chain). The target antigen is unknown. This sample is part of a study of T cell repertoires in cytomegalovirus infection. Findings and limits, study-wide: Within the response measured ex vivo, HLA-C-restricted CMV-specific TCR beta clonotypes were dominant.

TCRdb independently ran MiXCR on the reads; one entry per CDR3 protein. The table includes under 850,000 distinct CDR3 sequences, roughly 33% detected once. CDR3 size: 15 residues. Germline CDR1 reads MNHEY; CDR2 reads SVGAGI. The V segment lost 6 bases and the J segment 4 bases; nucleotides outside the gene matches: 9. The sequence derives from a human donor in good health (CMV status not recorded). Some clones in this sample may be carry-over from other donors' samples. The sample here was cultured PBMCs, taken from culture after CMV antigen stimulation. This chain joins TRBV6-5 and TRBJ1-2; TRBD1 agrees at 9 bases. The CDR3 sequence is CASRGRDRETYGYTF. In DNA, the CDR3 is TGTGCCAGCAGGGGCAGGGACAGGGAGACCTATGGCTACACCTTC.